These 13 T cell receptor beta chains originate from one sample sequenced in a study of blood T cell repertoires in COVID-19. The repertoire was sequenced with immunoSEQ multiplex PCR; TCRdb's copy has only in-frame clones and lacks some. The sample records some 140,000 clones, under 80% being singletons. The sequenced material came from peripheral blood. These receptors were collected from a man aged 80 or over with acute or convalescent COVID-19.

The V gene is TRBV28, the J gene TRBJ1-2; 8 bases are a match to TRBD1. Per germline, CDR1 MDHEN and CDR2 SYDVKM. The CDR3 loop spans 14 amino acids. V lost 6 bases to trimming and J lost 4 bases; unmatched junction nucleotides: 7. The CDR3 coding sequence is TGTGCCAGCAGCCCAGGGGGCGCGGGCTATGGCTACACCTTC. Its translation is CASSPGGAGYGYTF.

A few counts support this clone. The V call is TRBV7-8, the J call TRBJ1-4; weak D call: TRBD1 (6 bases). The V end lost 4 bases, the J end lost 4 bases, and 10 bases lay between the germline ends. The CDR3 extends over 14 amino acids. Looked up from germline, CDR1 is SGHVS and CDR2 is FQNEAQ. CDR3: CASSSDRNNEKLFF. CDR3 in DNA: TGTGCCAGCAGCTCGGACAGAAATAATGAAAAACTGTTTTTT.

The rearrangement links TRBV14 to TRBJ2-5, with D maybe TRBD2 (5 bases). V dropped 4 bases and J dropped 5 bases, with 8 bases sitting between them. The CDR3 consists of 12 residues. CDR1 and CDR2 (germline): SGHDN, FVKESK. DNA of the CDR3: TGTGCCAGCAGCCTCACTAGGGAGACCCAGTACTTC. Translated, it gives CASSLTRETQYF.

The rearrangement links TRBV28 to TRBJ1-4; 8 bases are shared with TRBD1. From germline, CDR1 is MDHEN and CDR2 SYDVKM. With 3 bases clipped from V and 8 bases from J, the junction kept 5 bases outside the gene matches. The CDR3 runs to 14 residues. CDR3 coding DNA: TGTGCCAGCAGTTTGTGGGACAGGACGGAAAAACTGTTTTTT. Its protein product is CASSLWDRTEKLFF.

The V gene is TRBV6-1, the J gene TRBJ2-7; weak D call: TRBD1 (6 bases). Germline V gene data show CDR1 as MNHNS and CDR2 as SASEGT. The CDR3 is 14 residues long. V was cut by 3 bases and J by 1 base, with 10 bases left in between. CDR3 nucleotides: TGTGCCAGCAGTGAGCAGGGGTTTTCCTACGAGCAGTACTTC. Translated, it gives CASSEQGFSYEQYF.

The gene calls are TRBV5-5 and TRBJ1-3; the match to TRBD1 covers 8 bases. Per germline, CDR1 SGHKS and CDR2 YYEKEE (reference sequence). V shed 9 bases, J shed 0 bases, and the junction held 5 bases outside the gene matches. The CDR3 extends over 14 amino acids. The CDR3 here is CATGQGNSGNTIYF. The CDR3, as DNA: TGTGCCACCGGACAGGGTAACTCTGGAAACACCATATATTTT. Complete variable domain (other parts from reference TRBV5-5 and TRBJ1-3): DAGVTQSPTHLIKTRGQQVTLRCSPISGHKSVSWYQQVLGQGPQFIFQYYEKEERGRGNFPDRFSARQFPNYSSELNVNALLLGDSALYLCATGQGNSGNTIYFGEGSWLTVV.

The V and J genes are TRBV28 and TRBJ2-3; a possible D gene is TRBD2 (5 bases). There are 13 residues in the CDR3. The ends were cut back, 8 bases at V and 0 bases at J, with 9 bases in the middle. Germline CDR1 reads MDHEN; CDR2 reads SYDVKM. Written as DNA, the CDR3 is TGTGCCAGCGGGAGCCAAAGCACAGATACGCAGTATTTT. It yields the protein CASGSQSTDTQYF.

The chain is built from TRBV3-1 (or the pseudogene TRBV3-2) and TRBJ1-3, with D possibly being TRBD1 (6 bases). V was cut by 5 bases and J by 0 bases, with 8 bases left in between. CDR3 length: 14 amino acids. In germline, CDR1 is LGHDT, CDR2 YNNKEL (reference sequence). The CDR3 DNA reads TGTGCCAGCAGCACAGGGTTCTCTGGAAACACCATATATTTT. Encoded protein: CASSTGFSGNTIYF.

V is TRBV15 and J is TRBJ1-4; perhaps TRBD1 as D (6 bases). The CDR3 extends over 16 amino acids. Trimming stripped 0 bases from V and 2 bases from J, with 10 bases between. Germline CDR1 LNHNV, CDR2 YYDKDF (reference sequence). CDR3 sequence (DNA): TGTGCCACCAGCAGAGATGTCGGACAGACTAATGAAAAACTGTTTTTT. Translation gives CATSRDVGQTNEKLFF.

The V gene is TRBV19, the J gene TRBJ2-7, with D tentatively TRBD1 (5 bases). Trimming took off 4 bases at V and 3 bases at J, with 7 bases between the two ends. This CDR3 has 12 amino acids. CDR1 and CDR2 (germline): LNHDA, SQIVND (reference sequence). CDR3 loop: CASSNRYYEQYF. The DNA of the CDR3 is TGTGCCAGTAGTAACAGGTACTACGAGCAGTACTTC.

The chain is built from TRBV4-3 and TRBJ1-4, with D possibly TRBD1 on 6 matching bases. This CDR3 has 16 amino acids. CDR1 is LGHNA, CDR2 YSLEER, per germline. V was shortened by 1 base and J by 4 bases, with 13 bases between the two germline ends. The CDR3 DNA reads TGCGCCAGCAGCCAAGCCCTGCAGGGGTTTAATGAAAAACTGTTTTTT. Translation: CASSQALQGFNEKLFF.

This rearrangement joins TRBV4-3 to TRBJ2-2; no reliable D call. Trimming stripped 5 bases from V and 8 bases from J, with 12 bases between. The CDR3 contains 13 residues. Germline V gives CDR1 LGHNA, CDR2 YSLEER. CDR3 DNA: TGCGCCAGCAGCTCAAGAGTCGGGGGGGAGCTGTTTTTT. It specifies CASSSRVGGELFF.

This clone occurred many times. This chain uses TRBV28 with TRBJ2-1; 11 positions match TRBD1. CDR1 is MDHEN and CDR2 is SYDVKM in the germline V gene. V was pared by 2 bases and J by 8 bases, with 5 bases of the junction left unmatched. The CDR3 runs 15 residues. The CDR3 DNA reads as TGTGCCAGCAGTTTACCTGGACAGGGGGCGGATGAGCAGTTCTTC. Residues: CASSLPGQGADEQFF.